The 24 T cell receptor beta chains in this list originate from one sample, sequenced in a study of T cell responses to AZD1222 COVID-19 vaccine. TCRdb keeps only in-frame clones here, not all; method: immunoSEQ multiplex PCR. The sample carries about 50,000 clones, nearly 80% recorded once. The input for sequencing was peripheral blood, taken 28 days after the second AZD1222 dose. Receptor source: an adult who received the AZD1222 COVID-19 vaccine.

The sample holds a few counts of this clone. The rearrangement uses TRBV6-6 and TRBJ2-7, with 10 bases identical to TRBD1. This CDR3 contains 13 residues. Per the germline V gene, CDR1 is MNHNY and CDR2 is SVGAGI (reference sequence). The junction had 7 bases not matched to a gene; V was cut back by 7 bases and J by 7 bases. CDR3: CASNRQGAREQYF. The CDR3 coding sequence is TGTGCCAGCAACCGACAGGGGGCCCGGGAGCAGTACTTC.

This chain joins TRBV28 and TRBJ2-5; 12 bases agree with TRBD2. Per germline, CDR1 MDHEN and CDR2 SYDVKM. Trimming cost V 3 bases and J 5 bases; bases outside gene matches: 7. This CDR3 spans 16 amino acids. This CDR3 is CASSFQTSGRLETQYF. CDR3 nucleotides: TGTGCCAGCAGTTTCCAGACTAGCGGGAGATTGGAGACCCAGTACTTC.

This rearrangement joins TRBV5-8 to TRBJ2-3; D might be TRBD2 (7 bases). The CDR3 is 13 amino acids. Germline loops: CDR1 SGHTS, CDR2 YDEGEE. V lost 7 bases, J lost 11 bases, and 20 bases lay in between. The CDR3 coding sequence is TGTGCCAGCCCCCGGGGGCCTAGCGGATTGCAGTATTTT. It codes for CASPRGPSGLQYF.

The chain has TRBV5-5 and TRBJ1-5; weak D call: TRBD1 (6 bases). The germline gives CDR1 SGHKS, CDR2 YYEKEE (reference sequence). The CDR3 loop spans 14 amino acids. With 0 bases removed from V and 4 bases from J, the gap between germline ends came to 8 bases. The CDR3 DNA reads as TGTGCCAGCAGCTTGGAGAGGGGGAATCAGCCCCAGCATTTT. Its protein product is CASSLERGNQPQHF.

Written as DNA, the CDR3 is TGTGCCAGCAGTTCGGCCGGGAATGAGCAGTTCTTC. Translation: CASSSAGNEQFF. The chain joins TRBV6-6 to TRBJ2-1; D is unclear. CDR1 and CDR2 (germline): MNHNY, SVGAGI (reference sequence). V was shortened by 4 bases and J by 7 bases, with 8 bases between the two germline ends. CDR3 length equals 12 residues.

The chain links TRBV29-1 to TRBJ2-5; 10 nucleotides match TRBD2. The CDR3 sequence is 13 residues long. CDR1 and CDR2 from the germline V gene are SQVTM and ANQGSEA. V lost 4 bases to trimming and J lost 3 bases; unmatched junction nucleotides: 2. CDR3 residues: CSVATSGEETQYF. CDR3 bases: TGCAGCGTTGCAACTAGCGGGGAAGAGACCCAGTACTTC.

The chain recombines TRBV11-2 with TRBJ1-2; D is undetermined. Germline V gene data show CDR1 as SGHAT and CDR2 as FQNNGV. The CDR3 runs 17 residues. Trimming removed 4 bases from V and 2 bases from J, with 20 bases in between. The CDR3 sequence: CASSSQSSRNRNYGYTF. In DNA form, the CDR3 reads TGTGCCAGCAGCTCCCAGTCCAGCAGGAACCGCAACTATGGCTACACCTTC.

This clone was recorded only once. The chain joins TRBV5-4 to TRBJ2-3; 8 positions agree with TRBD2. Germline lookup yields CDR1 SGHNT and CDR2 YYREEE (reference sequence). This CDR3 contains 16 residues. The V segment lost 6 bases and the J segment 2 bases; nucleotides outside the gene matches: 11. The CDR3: CASNPFSGRHTDTQYF. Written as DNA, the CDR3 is TGTGCCAGCAACCCCTTCAGCGGGAGACACACAGATACGCAGTATTTT.

The CDR3 region is CASSLTSGEQETQYF. DNA for the CDR3: TGTGCCAGCAGCCTGACTAGCGGGGAGCAAGAGACCCAGTACTTC. The rearrangement joins TRBV3-1 (or the pseudogene TRBV3-2) to TRBJ2-5, with 11 bases identical to TRBD2. CDR1 and CDR2 from the germline V gene are LGHDT and YNNKEL (reference sequence). The CDR3 loop spans 15 amino acids. J gave up 2 bases and V 4 bases, and 3 bases lay outside the gene matches.

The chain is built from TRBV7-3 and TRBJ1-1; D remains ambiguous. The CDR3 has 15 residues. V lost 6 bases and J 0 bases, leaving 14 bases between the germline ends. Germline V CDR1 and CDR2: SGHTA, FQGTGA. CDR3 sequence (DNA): TGTGCCAGCAGGCCATCCTCCGACCTGAACACTGAAGCTTTCTTT. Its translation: CASRPSSDLNTEAFF. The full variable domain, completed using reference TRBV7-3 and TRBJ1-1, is GAGVSQTPSNKVTEKGKYVELRCDPISGHTALYWYRQSLGQGPEFLIYFQGTGAADDSGLPNDRFFAVRPEGSVSTLKIQRTERGDSAVYLCASRPSSDLNTEAFFGQGTRLTVV.

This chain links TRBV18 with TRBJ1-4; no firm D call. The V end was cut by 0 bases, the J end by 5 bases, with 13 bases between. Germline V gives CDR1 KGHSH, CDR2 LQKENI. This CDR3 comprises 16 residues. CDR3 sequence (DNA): TGTGCCAGCTCACCACCGACCGGGCAGCCAAATGAAAAACTGTTTTTT. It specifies CASSPPTGQPNEKLFF.

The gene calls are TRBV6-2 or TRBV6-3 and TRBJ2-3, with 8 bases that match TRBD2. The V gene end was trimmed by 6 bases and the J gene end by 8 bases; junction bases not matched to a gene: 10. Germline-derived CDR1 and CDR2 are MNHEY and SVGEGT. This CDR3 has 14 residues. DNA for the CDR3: TGTGCCAGCAGCTGGGGGAGCGGGGGACTTACGCAGTATTTT. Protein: CASSWGSGGLTQYF.

The CDR3 sequence: CASSEGGWGYTF. CDR3 coding DNA: TGTGCCAGCAGTGAAGGGGGTTGGGGCTACACCTTC. The chain is built from TRBV2 and TRBJ1-2, with D unresolved. V shed 1 base and J shed 8 bases, with 8 bases lying between them. Germline lookup yields CDR1 SNHLY and CDR2 FYNNEI. The CDR3 length is 12 residues.

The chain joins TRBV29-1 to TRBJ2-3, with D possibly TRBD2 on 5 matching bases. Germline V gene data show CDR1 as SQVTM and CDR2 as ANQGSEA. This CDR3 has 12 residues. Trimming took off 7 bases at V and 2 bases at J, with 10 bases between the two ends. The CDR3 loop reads CSGQAATDTQYF. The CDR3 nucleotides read TGCAGCGGACAAGCGGCCACAGATACGCAGTATTTT.

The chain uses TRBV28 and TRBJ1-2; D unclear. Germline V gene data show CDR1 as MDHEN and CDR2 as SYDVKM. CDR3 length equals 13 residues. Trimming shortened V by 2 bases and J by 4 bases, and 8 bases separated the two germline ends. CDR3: CASSLMVGYGYTF. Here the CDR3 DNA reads TGTGCCAGCAGTTTAATGGTTGGCTATGGCTACACCTTC.

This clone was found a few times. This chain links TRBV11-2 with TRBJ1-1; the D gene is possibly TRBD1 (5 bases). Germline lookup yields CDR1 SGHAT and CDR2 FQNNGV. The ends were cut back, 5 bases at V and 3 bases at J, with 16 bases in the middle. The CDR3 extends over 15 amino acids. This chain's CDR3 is CASSEGTFGYTEAFF. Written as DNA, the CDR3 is TGTGCCAGCAGCGAGGGGACCTTTGGATACACTGAAGCTTTCTTT.

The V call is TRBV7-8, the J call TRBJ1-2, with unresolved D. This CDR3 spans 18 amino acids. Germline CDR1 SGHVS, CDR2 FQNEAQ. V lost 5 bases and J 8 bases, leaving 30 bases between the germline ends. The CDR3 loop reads CASSPSSAVEVWSSGYTF. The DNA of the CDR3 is TGTGCCAGCAGCCCCTCTTCGGCAGTAGAGGTCTGGTCGTCCGGCTACACCTTC.

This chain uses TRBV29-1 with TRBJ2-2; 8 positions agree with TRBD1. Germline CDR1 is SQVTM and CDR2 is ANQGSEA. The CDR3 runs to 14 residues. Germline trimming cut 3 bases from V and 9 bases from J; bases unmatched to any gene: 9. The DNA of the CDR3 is TGCAGCGTTGATTATGGACAGGGAAGCCGGGAGCTGTTTTTT. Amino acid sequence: CSVDYGQGSRELFF.

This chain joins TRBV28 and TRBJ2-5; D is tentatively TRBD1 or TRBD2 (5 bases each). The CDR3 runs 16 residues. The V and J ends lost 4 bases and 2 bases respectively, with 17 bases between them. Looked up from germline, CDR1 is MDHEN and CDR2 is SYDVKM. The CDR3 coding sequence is TGTGCCAGCAGTTCCTCCGGGACGAGAGAACAAGAGACCCAGTACTTC. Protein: CASSSSGTREQETQYF.

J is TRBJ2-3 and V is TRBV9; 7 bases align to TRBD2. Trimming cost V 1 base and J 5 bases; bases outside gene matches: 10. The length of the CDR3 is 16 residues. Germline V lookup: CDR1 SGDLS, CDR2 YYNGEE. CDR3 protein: CASSVSLAGVRDTQYF. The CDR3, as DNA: TGTGCCAGCAGCGTAAGTCTCGCGGGGGTACGAGATACGCAGTATTTT.

The CDR3 sequence is CASSLGATRNYGYTF. CDR3 sequence (DNA): TGTGCCAGCAGCTTGGGGGCCACCCGTAACTATGGCTACACCTTC. The V and J genes are TRBV5-6 and TRBJ1-2, with D hard to call. CDR1 and CDR2 from the germline V gene are SGHDT and YYEEEE. The CDR3 length is 15 residues. V lost 0 bases to trimming and J lost 1 base, with 10 bases between them.

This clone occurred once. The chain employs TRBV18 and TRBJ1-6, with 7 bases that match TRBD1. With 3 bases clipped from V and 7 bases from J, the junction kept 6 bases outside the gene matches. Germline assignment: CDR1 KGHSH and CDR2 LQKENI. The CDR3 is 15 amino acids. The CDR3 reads CASSPLGQTNSPLHF. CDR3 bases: TGTGCCAGCTCACCGCTGGGACAGACGAATTCACCCCTCCACTTT.

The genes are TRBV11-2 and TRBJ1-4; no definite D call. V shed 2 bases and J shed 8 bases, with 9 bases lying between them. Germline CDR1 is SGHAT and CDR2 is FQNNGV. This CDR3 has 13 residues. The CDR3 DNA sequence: TGTGCCAGCAGCTTATTCAGGAAGGAAAAACTGTTTTTT. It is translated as CASSLFRKEKLFF.

CDR3 nucleotide sequence: TGTGCCTGGAGTGTACGGGGAATTAGCAATCAGCCCCAGCATTTT. This gives the protein CAWSVRGISNQPQHF. The chain is built from TRBV30 and TRBJ1-5; D is uncertain. With 0 bases removed from V and 0 bases from J, the gap between germline ends came to 9 bases. The length of the CDR3 is 15 residues. Germline-derived CDR1 and CDR2 are GTSNPN and SVGIG (reference sequence).